One and the same sample provided the 31 T cell receptor beta chains below, sequenced in a study of regulatory T cells in long-lasting Graves disease. Time point specified: newly diagnosed GD, antithyroid drugs for less than 3 months. TCR sequences were obtained from RNA taken from PBMCs. Sequencing libraries for TCR beta were prepared with iRepertoire HTBI primers and Arm-PCR of CDR3 regions. TCRdb fed the multiplex PCR reads into MiXCR, producing one record per CDR3 protein. The table lists roughly 420,000 distinct CDR3 sequences, about 16% of them singletons, with 22% in the top ten. The sequencing used peripheral blood mononuclear cells (PBMCs), collected at new diagnosis, from a patient treated with antithyroid drugs. These receptors all stem from a female donor with Graves disease.

There are many counts of this clonotype. The chain couples TRBV18 to TRBJ2-3, with 9 nucleotides matching TRBD1. Germline V gives CDR1 KGHSH, CDR2 LQKENI. Losses at the gene ends were 4 bases for V and 0 bases for J; bases not matched to a gene: 2. The CDR3 totals 15 residues. The CDR3 region has the DNA TGTGCCAGCTCACGCGACAGGGGGAGCACAGATACGCAGTATTTT. It translates to CASSRDRGSTDTQYF.

This clonotype was observed a handful of times. The chain employs TRBV19 and TRBJ1-2; D is unresolved. V was clipped by 4 bases and J by 1 base, with 10 bases between them. Germline V gene data show CDR1 as LNHDA and CDR2 as SQIVND (reference sequence). The CDR3 spans 14 residues. The CDR3 coding sequence is TGTGCCAGTAGTACCGACGGCCTTAACTATGGCTACACCTTC. The encoded protein is CASSTDGLNYGYTF.

This clonotype was found a few times. The rearrangement joins TRBV29-1 to TRBJ2-7, with D possibly being TRBD1 (6 bases). This CDR3 comprises 12 residues. From germline, CDR1 is SQVTM and CDR2 ANQGSEA. Between the trimmed V and J ends, which lost 0 bases and 12 bases, there was a span of 15 bases. CDR3 region: CSVEEDRPPAYF. DNA for the CDR3: TGCAGCGTTGAAGAAGACAGGCCGCCGGCGTACTTC.

This clonotype was counted a few times. The chain links TRBV4-2 to TRBJ2-7, with D hard to call. Germline V lookup: CDR1 LGHNA, CDR2 YNFKEQ. The CDR3 runs to 13 residues. The V and J ends lost 1 base and 7 bases respectively, with 11 bases between them. The CDR3 loop is CASSQVTLQEQYF. The CDR3 DNA reads TGTGCCAGCAGCCAAGTTACCCTTCAGGAGCAGTACTTC.

At least ten counts were recorded for this clonotype. The gene calls are TRBV5-8 and TRBJ2-7; perhaps TRBD2 as D (6 bases). The V end was cut by 3 bases, the J end by 3 bases, with 13 bases between. Germline CDR1 is SGHTS and CDR2 is YDEGEE. The CDR3 sequence is 14 residues long. Here the CDR3 reads CASSWGVGFYEQYF. The CDR3 nucleotides read TGTGCCAGCAGCTGGGGGGTGGGATTCTACGAGCAGTACTTC.

This sequence joins TRBV9 and TRBJ2-5, with 9 bases that match TRBD1. The junction had 6 bases not matched to a gene; V was cut back by 4 bases and J by 2 bases. Germline CDR1 SGDLS, CDR2 YYNGEE. The CDR3 is 15 residues long. The CDR3: CASSPDRGGQETQYF. CDR3 DNA sequence: TGTGCCAGCAGCCCGGACAGGGGAGGTCAAGAGACCCAGTACTTC.

Many counts were recorded for this clonotype. V is TRBV7-9 and J is TRBJ2-7; 9 nucleotides line up with TRBD2. The CDR3 runs 16 residues. Germline CDR1 is SEHNR and CDR2 is FQNEAQ (reference sequence). The V and J ends lost 2 bases and 2 bases, in that order; junction bases with no gene match: 7. In DNA form, the CDR3 reads TGTGCCAGCAGCTTATACAGTCTAGCGGGGACCTACGAGCAGTACTTC. Its translation is CASSLYSLAGTYEQYF.

This clonotype has a count of ten or more. This chain links TRBV4-1 with TRBJ2-1, with 8 bases matching TRBD2. V shed 0 bases, J shed 6 bases, and the junction held 10 bases outside the gene matches. CDR1 and CDR2 from the germline V gene are MGHRA and YSYEKL. This CDR3 has 17 residues. The CDR3 coding sequence is TGCGCCAGCAGCCAAGACCTCTGGCTAGCGGGTGGCAATGAGCAGTTCTTC. This encodes CASSQDLWLAGGNEQFF.

Concerning this clonotype itself: A far more abundant clone sits one base away, making this likely a read error. The chain has TRBV7-2 and TRBJ2-5; D possibly corresponds to TRBD1 (5 bases). The germline gives CDR1 SGHTA, CDR2 FQGNSA. This CDR3 contains 14 residues. CDR3 residues: CACSLTGYQETQYF. The CDR3 DNA is TGTGCCTGCAGCTTAACAGGATACCAAGAGACCCAGTACTTC.

In the case of this clonotype: It may be a read error: a sequence one base away is much more abundant. This chain links TRBV2 with TRBJ2-7; D unclear. The CDR3 has 10 amino acids. CDR1 and CDR2 (germline): SNHLY, FYNNEI. Trimming removed 4 bases at V and 5 bases at J, with 3 bases between. This CDR3 is CASSGNEQYF. The DNA of the CDR3 is TGTGCCAGCAGTGGGAACGAGCAGTACTTC.

Many counts were recorded for this clonotype. As DNA, the CDR3 is TGCGCCAGCAGCCAAGATAGTGGACAGGGGGCGAGGAGAAAGGCTGAAGCTTTCTTT. As protein: CASSQDSGQGARRKAEAFF. The chain carries TRBV4-1 and TRBJ1-1; 11 nucleotides align to TRBD1. The CDR3 totals 19 residues. The J segment lost 6 bases and the V segment lost 0 bases, leaving 15 bases of the junction unmatched. CDR1 and CDR2 from the germline V gene are MGHRA and YSYEKL.

This clonotype was observed many times. The V call is TRBV7-3, the J call TRBJ1-2; D is possibly TRBD1 (5 bases). The CDR3 is 13 amino acids. CDR1 and CDR2 (germline): SGHTA, FQGTGA. Trimming cost V 3 bases and J 7 bases, with 12 bases left between them. The CDR3 DNA follows: TGTGCCAGCAGCTTGCGGCACGGGGGTGGCTACACCTTC. This sequence encodes CASSLRHGGGYTF.

Many counts were recorded for this clonotype. This chain connects TRBV12-3 or TRBV12-4 to TRBJ1-3, with 7 bases aligning to TRBD1. This CDR3 is 15 amino acids long. The ends lost 7 bases at V and 4 bases at J; junction bases unmatched: 10. The CDR3 reads CASMDRDSVGNTIYF. The CDR3 coding sequence is TGTGCCAGCATGGACCGGGACAGCGTCGGAAACACCATATATTTT.

This clonotype showed up many times. V is TRBV6-1 and J is TRBJ1-5; perhaps TRBD1 as D (5 bases). CDR1 and CDR2 (germline): MNHNS, SASEGT. This CDR3 is built from 15 residues. V shed 4 bases and J shed 4 bases, with 14 bases lying between them. CDR3 region: CASSAAGGINQPQHF. DNA for the CDR3: TGTGCCAGCAGTGCCGCGGGGGGGATAAATCAGCCCCAGCATTTT.

This clonotype appeared a few times. This chain connects TRBV7-9 to TRBJ2-2, with 8 bases fitting TRBD2. V shed 7 bases, J shed 4 bases, and the junction held 11 bases outside the gene matches. Germline V lookup: CDR1 SEHNR, CDR2 FQNEAQ (reference sequence). The CDR3 runs to 16 residues. DNA of the CDR3: TGTGCCAGCACCCAATTGCGGGGGGAATTCACCGGGGAGCTGTTTTTT. Translated: CASTQLRGEFTGELFF.

This clonotype was seen many times. The rearrangement uses TRBV12-3 or TRBV12-4 and TRBJ2-2, with TRBD2 matching 7 bases. The CDR3 loop spans 17 amino acids. V shed 2 bases and J 6 bases; nucleotides not matched to a gene: 12. The CDR3 DNA follows: TGTGCCAGCAGTTTATTTGTATGGACCGGGGGGTCCGGGGAGCTGTTTTTT. Residues: CASSLFVWTGGSGELFF.

This clonotype occurred many times. This sequence joins TRBV5-1 and TRBJ1-1; D gene uncertain. V was cut by 0 bases and J by 4 bases, with 10 bases left in between. CDR1 is SGHRS, CDR2 YFSETQ, per germline. CDR3 length equals 14 residues. In nucleotides, the CDR3 is TGCGCCAGCAGCTTGGCCGATTCAACCACTGAAGCTTTCTTT. It is translated as CASSLADSTTEAFF.

This clonotype was found many times. The rearrangement joins TRBV27 to TRBJ2-5; 7 bases are a match to TRBD2. Germline V gene lookup returns CDR1 MNHEY and CDR2 SMNVEV (reference sequence). V lost 6 bases to trimming and J lost 6 bases; unmatched junction nucleotides: 13. The CDR3 length is 15 residues. The CDR3 loop is CASRKEWEGQKTQYF. CDR3 in DNA: TGTGCCAGCAGGAAAGAGTGGGAGGGCCAGAAGACCCAGTACTTC.

This clonotype was seen ten or more times. J is TRBJ2-3 and V is TRBV27; no clear D gene. V gave up 3 bases and J gave up 2 bases, with 12 bases separating them. The CDR3 length is 15 residues. Looked up from germline, CDR1 is MNHEY and CDR2 is SMNVEV (reference sequence). CDR3 region: CASSFIGRFTDTQYF. The CDR3 DNA sequence: TGTGCCAGCAGTTTTATTGGCAGATTCACAGATACGCAGTATTTT.

This clonotype has only one observation. An end of the junction differs from the germline gene, which may be a read error. This chain joins TRBV5-1 and TRBJ2-7, with 7 bases that match TRBD1. The CDR3 runs to 15 residues. Germline lookup yields CDR1 SGHRS and CDR2 YFSETQ. CDR3 sequence: CASSARGRSSYEQYF. Written as DNA, the CDR3 is TGTGCCAGCAGCGCAAGGGGGCGGAGCTCCTACGAGCAGTACTTC.

The chain carries TRBV7-8 and TRBJ1-2, with a tentative D call TRBD1 (5 bases). V was shortened by 4 bases and J by 2 bases, with 8 bases between the two germline ends. CDR1 and CDR2 (germline): SGHVS, FQNEAQ. This CDR3 has 13 residues. The CDR3: CASSYRQNYGYTF. DNA of the CDR3: TGTGCCAGCAGCTACCGACAGAACTATGGCTACACCTTC.

This clonotype was picked up many times. This sequence joins TRBV7-2 and TRBJ2-1, with D perhaps matching TRBD2 (6 bases). This CDR3 contains 13 residues. Germline loops: CDR1 SGHTA, CDR2 FQGNSA. V was clipped by 5 bases and J by 4 bases, with 9 bases between them. The CDR3 DNA reads as TGTGCCAGCAGCGGGGGGTTATACAATGAGCAGTTCTTC. It yields the protein CASSGGLYNEQFF.

This clonotype has ten or more counts. The chain couples TRBV20-1 to TRBJ1-1; D unclear. CDR3 length: 14 residues. Germline V gene lookup returns CDR1 DFQATT and CDR2 SNEGSKA (reference sequence). Trimming shortened V by 3 bases and J by 6 bases, and 17 bases separated the two germline ends. The CDR3 reads CSASSSGIGAEAFF. In DNA, the CDR3 is TGCAGTGCTAGTAGTTCCGGGATTGGGGCTGAAGCTTTCTTT.

This clonotype was detected a few times. This chain connects TRBV9 to TRBJ2-7; 8 positions agree with TRBD1. This CDR3 comprises 12 residues. CDR1 and CDR2 from the germline V gene are SGDLS and YYNGEE. With 2 bases clipped from V and 7 bases from J, the junction kept 2 bases outside the gene matches. The CDR3 here is CASSVTGVEQYF. CDR3 nucleotides: TGTGCCAGCAGCGTGACAGGGGTGGAGCAGTACTTC.

As for this clonotype: This could be a read error, since a much larger clone is one nucleotide away. The gene calls are TRBV7-2 and TRBJ2-1; either TRBD1 or TRBD2 may supply D (5 bases each). The germline V gene has CDR1 SGHTA and CDR2 FQGNSA. The CDR3 totals 16 residues. CDR3 amino acids: CASSTRWDAGQNEQSF. Written as DNA, the CDR3 is TGTGCCAGCAGCACCCGGTGGGACGCGGGCCAGAATGAGCAGTCCTTC.

This clonotype was picked up many times. The chain employs TRBV27 and TRBJ1-5; 9 bases are shared with TRBD1. CDR3 size: 15 residues. V trimming: 5 bases; J trimming: 2 bases; junction bases outside the gene matches: 4. CDR1 MNHEY and CDR2 SMNVEV come from the germline V gene (reference sequence). This chain's CDR3 is CASSRDRAGNQPQHF. Written as DNA, the CDR3 is TGTGCCAGCAGTCGGGACAGGGCGGGCAATCAGCCCCAGCATTTT.

This clonotype was seen ten or more times. V is TRBV29-1 and J is TRBJ2-1; D not resolved. The V end was cut by 0 bases, the J end by 6 bases, with 21 bases between. Germline V gene sequence: CDR1 SQVTM, CDR2 ANQGSEA. This CDR3 has 17 residues. Here the CDR3 reads CSVEDQVIGQPVNEQFF. CDR3 nucleotides: TGCAGCGTTGAAGATCAAGTAATAGGTCAGCCGGTCAATGAGCAGTTCTTC.

This clonotype was seen only once. This rearrangement joins TRBV6-2 or TRBV6-3 to TRBJ2-1, with a tentative D call TRBD1 (6 bases). CDR3 length: 15 amino acids. Germline V gives CDR1 MNHEY, CDR2 SVGEGT. Trimming removed 6 bases from V and 5 bases from J, with 17 bases in between. For the CDR3, the DNA is TGTGCCAGCAGGCAGGGGTTTTGGGAAGACAATGAGCAGTTCTTC. It yields the protein CASRQGFWEDNEQFF.

This clonotype was recorded at least ten times. The gene calls are TRBV28 and TRBJ1-1, with no clear D. The CDR3 is 16 residues long. CDR1 and CDR2 (germline): MDHEN, SYDVKM. Trimming removed 2 bases from V and 4 bases from J, with 17 bases in between. CDR3 loop: CASSLPTLGRGTEAFF. The CDR3 nucleotides read TGTGCCAGCAGTTTACCGACCCTGGGTCGAGGCACTGAAGCTTTCTTT.

This clonotype was found a few times. The V call is TRBV13, the J call TRBJ2-1, with TRBD1 matching over 7 bases. V shed 4 bases and J 7 bases; nucleotides not matched to a gene: 7. The CDR3 spans 14 residues. Per germline, CDR1 PRHDT and CDR2 FYEKMQ (reference sequence). Here the CDR3 DNA reads TGTGCCAGCAGCTCCCGCGCAGGGGGAAATGAGCAGTTCTTC. This gives the protein CASSSRAGGNEQFF. The full variable domain, completed using reference TRBV13 and TRBJ2-1, is AAGVIQSPRHLIKEKRETATLKCYPIPRHDTVYWYQQGPGQDPQFLISFYEKMQSDKGSIPDRFSAQQFSDYHSELNMSSLELGDSALYFCASSSRAGGNEQFFGPGTRLTVL.

This clonotype was observed a few times. The gene calls are TRBV9 and TRBJ2-2; D uncertain. Deletions cut 0 bases from V and 3 bases from J, with 3 bases between. The CDR3 is made up of 13 amino acids. Looked up from germline, CDR1 is SGDLS and CDR2 is YYNGEE. CDR3 in DNA: TGTGCCAGCAGCGTAGTAGACACCGGGGAGCTGTTTTTT. Translation: CASSVVDTGELFF.